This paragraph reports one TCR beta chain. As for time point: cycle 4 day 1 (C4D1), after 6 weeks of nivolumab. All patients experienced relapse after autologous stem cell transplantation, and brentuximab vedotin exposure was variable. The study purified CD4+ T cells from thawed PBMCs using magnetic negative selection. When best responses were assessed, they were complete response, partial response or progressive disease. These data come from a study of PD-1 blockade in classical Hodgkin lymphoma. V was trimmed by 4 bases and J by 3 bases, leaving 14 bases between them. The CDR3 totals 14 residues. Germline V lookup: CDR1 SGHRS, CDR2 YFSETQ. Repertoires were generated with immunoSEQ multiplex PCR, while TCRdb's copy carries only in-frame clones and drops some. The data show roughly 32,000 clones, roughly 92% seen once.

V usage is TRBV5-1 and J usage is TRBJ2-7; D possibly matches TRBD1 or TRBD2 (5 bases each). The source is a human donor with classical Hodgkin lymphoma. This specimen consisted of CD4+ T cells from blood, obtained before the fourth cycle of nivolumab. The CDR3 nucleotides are TGCGCCAGCAGCCCGGGACGAGACAACTACGAGCAGTACTTC. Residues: CASSPGRDNYEQYF. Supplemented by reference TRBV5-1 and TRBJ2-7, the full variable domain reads KAGVTQTPRYLIKTRGQQVTLSCSPISGHRSVSWYQQTPGQGLQFLFEYFSETQRNKGNFPGRFSGRQFSNSRSEMNVSTLELGDSALYLCASSPGRDNYEQYFGPGTRLTVT.